One and the same sample provided the 16 T cell receptor beta chains below, sequenced in a study of blood T cell repertoires in COVID-19. Sequenced by immunoSEQ multiplex PCR; TCRdb stores in-frame clones only, minus some. This table has 130,000 to 150,000 clones, about 87% appearing once. Specimen: peripheral blood. The receptors originated from a woman aged 50 to 60 with active or convalescent COVID-19.

The rearrangement links TRBV5-4 to TRBJ1-3; the match to TRBD1 covers 8 bases. The junction had 7 bases not matched to a gene; V was cut back by 4 bases and J by 1 base. This CDR3 is built from 16 residues. The germline V gene has CDR1 SGHNT and CDR2 YYREEE (reference sequence). Here the CDR3 DNA reads TGTGCCAGCAGCGCTAGACAGGGGATGTCTGGAAACACCATATATTTT. It is translated as CASSARQGMSGNTIYF.

The genes are TRBV10-3 and TRBJ1-3; 7 bases agree with TRBD1. Germline CDR1 ENHRY, CDR2 SYGVKD. V was clipped by 0 bases and J by 8 bases; unmatched bases: 7. This CDR3 has 15 residues. The CDR3 coding sequence is TGTGCCATCAGTGAGTCCCTCGACAGGGCGGACACCATATATTTT. Translating it yields CAISESLDRADTIYF.

A few counts support this clone. The chain uses TRBV5-1 and TRBJ1-1; 11 nucleotides agree with TRBD1. J was trimmed by 0 bases and V by 1 base; bases with no gene match: 2. This CDR3 spans 16 amino acids. Germline-derived CDR1 and CDR2 are SGHRS and YFSETQ. CDR3 in amino acids: CASSLRTGGMNTEAFF. The CDR3 bases are TGCGCCAGCAGCTTGAGGACAGGGGGCATGAACACTGAAGCTTTCTTT.

J is TRBJ1-4 and V is TRBV7-2; 8 nucleotides line up with TRBD1. The CDR3 extends over 15 amino acids. The V gene end was trimmed by 5 bases and the J gene end by 0 bases; junction bases not matched to a gene: 2. Germline CDR1 reads SGHTA; CDR2 reads FQGNSA. CDR3 region: CASSGQGATNEKLFF. The CDR3 DNA sequence: TGTGCCAGCAGCGGACAGGGTGCAACTAATGAAAAACTGTTTTTT. Combining the CDR3 with reference TRBV7-2 and TRBJ1-4 gives the whole variable domain GAGVSQSPSNKVTEKGKDVELRCDPISGHTALYWYRQSLGQGLEFLIYFQGNSAPDKSGLPSDRFSAERTGGSVSTLTIQRTQQEDSAVYLCASSGQGATNEKLFFGSGTQLSVL.

The V gene is TRBV19, the J gene TRBJ1-2; D is perhaps TRBD1 (6 bases). V was trimmed by 7 bases and J by 4 bases, leaving 16 bases between them. The CDR3 consists of 14 residues. Germline V lookup: CDR1 LNHDA, CDR2 SQIVND (reference sequence). CDR3 nucleotide sequence: TGTGCCAGTATCGCCGGTGGGGACACCTATGGCTACACCTTC. This translates into CASIAGGDTYGYTF.

The chain recombines TRBV29-1 with TRBJ2-7, with D unclear. From germline, CDR1 is SQVTM and CDR2 ANQGSEA. The length of the CDR3 is 13 residues. V gave up 5 bases and J gave up 0 bases, with 11 bases separating them. CDR3 DNA sequence: TGCAGCGTTCGTTCCCACAGCTCCTACGAGCAGTACTTC. It encodes CSVRSHSSYEQYF.

This chain joins TRBV4-1 and TRBJ2-7; no definite D call. V was cut by 0 bases and J by 3 bases, with 6 bases left in between. Germline CDR1 reads MGHRA; CDR2 reads YSYEKL. This CDR3 is built from 13 residues. The CDR3, as DNA: TGCGCCAGCAGCCAAGATAACAGCTACGAGCAGTACTTC. Residues: CASSQDNSYEQYF.

The chain uses TRBV7-9 and TRBJ2-7; D gene unclear. Per the germline V gene, CDR1 is SEHNR and CDR2 is FQNEAQ (reference sequence). The CDR3 contains 12 residues. V lost 5 bases and J 3 bases, leaving 8 bases between the germline ends. The CDR3 reads CASSVDIYEQYF. The CDR3 DNA follows: TGTGCCAGCAGCGTCGACATCTACGAGCAGTACTTC. The entire variable domain, with the rest obtained from reference TRBV7-9 and TRBJ2-7, is as follows: DTGVSQNPRHKITKRGQNVTFRCDPISEHNRLYWYRQTLGQGPEFLTYFQNEAQLEKSRLLSDRFSAERPKGSFSTLEIQRTEQGDSAMYLCASSVDIYEQYFGPGTRLTVT.

The chain combines TRBV7-8 with TRBJ1-5, with D possibly matching TRBD1 (5 bases). Germline CDR1 and CDR2: SGHVS and FQNEAQ. This CDR3 has 15 amino acids. The germline V and J ends were trimmed by 1 base and 2 bases, with 9 bases remaining between them. The CDR3 DNA sequence: TGTGCCAGCAGCTTAGTGGGGGGAGGCAATCAGCCCCAGCATTTT. This gives the protein CASSLVGGGNQPQHF.

This chain joins TRBV18 and TRBJ1-5; D perhaps matches TRBD1 (5 bases). CDR3 size: 14 residues. V lost 1 base and J 5 bases, leaving 9 bases between the germline ends. CDR1 is KGHSH, CDR2 LQKENI, per germline. The CDR3 reads CASSPRGGDQPQHF. The CDR3 DNA is TGTGCCAGCTCACCACGCGGGGGTGATCAGCCCCAGCATTTT. The variable domain in full, with the rest retrieved from reference TRBV18 and TRBJ1-5, is NAGVMQNPRHLVRRRGQEARLRCSPMKGHSHVYWYRQLPEEGLKFMVYLQKENIIDESGMPKERFSAEFPKEGPSILRIQQVVRGDSAAYFCASSPRGGDQPQHFGDGTRLSIL.

The rearrangement links TRBV7-2 to TRBJ1-6; no clear D gene. This CDR3 has 15 residues. The V end was cut by 2 bases, the J end by 0 bases, with 5 bases between. In germline, CDR1 is SGHTA, CDR2 FQGNSA. The CDR3 protein is CASSLQDSYNSPLHF. Here the CDR3 DNA reads TGTGCCAGCAGCTTACAGGACTCCTATAATTCACCCCTCCACTTT.

The chain is built from TRBV30 and TRBJ2-7; the D gene is possibly TRBD1 (6 bases). This CDR3 region has 12 residues. Trimming left V 8 bases short and J 1 base short, with 12 bases between. Germline CDR1 reads GTSNPN; CDR2 reads SVGIG (reference sequence). CDR3 sequence (DNA): TGTGCCCGTGAGGACAGATCCTACGAGCAGTACTTC. Translated: CAREDRSYEQYF.

The chain carries TRBV11-2 and TRBJ1-3, with D uncertain. CDR3 length equals 14 residues. Per the germline V gene, CDR1 is SGHAT and CDR2 is FQNNGV. V lost 6 bases, J lost 4 bases, and 13 bases lay in between. CDR3 sequence: CASRPDYGGNTIYF. CDR3 DNA sequence: TGTGCCAGCAGACCGGATTACGGGGGAAACACCATATATTTT.

The chain employs TRBV4-1 and TRBJ2-7; 7 bases fit TRBD2. There are 15 residues in the CDR3. Germline V gene sequence: CDR1 MGHRA, CDR2 YSYEKL. The V and J ends lost 0 bases and 4 bases, in that order; junction bases with no gene match: 6. CDR3 sequence reads: CASSQEPGTIYEQYF. The CDR3 nucleotides are TGCGCCAGCAGCCAAGAGCCCGGGACTATTTACGAGCAGTACTTC.

The genes are TRBV6-5 and TRBJ2-2; D gene ambiguous. Germline assignment: CDR1 MNHEY and CDR2 SVGAGI. This CDR3 region has 15 residues. The V and J ends lost 0 bases and 0 bases respectively, with 5 bases between them. The CDR3 nucleotides read TGTGCCAGCAGTTACTCGACATCGAACACCGGGGAGCTGTTTTTT. Its protein product is CASSYSTSNTGELFF.

The chain joins TRBV4-3 to TRBJ2-2; no definite D call. Germline V gene lookup returns CDR1 LGHNA and CDR2 YSLEER. Trimming pared 4 bases from V and 0 bases from J, leaving 9 bases between. This CDR3 region has 15 residues. The CDR3 DNA is TGCGCCAGCAGCCTTCAGGTTTCGAACACCGGGGAGCTGTTTTTT. Amino acid sequence: CASSLQVSNTGELFF.